A single sample gave rise to the 30 T cell receptor beta chains below, sequenced in a study of Ad26.COV2.S vaccination and SARS-CoV-2 variants. TCRdb's table, derived via immunoSEQ multiplex PCR, lists solely in-frame clones and lacks some. The sample shows roughly 350,000 clones, roughly 87% of them seen only once. As to treatment: 15 to 20 received Ad26.COV2.S at low or high dose, single or two shots; 5 received placebo; per-sample allocation not given. Sampling happened 63 days after the first vaccine or placebo injection. Source: peripheral blood, taken in a trial of Ad26.COV2.S vaccine versus placebo. The receptors were sampled from a person aged 18-60 years who received the Ad26.COV2.S COVID-19 vaccine or a placebo.

V and J are TRBV11-3 and TRBJ2-2; the match to TRBD2 covers 11 bases. Germline lookup yields CDR1 SGHNT and CDR2 YENEEA. V lost 3 bases and J lost 4; bases outside the gene matches: 4. The CDR3 length is 16 residues. CDR3 residues: CASSLIAGGRTGELFF. Written as DNA, the CDR3 is TGTGCCAGCAGCTTGATAGCGGGGGGGCGCACCGGGGAGCTGTTTTTT.

The J gene is TRBJ2-7, the V gene TRBV3-1 (or the pseudogene TRBV3-2); 8 bases agree with TRBD2. From germline, CDR1 is LGHDT and CDR2 YNNKEL (reference sequence). Trimming took 1 base from V and 0 from J; bases not matched to a gene: 8. The length of the CDR3 is 17 residues. The chain's CDR3 is CASSQGGAGGASYEQYF. CDR3 bases: TGTGCCAGCAGCCAAGGTGGGGCCGGGGGGGCCTCCTACGAGCAGTACTTC.

This sequence joins TRBV19 and TRBJ1-5; 12 bases agree with TRBD1. The CDR3 totals 15 residues. Germline CDR1 is LNHDA and CDR2 is SQIVND (reference sequence). V lost 7 bases, J lost 7 bases, and 8 bases stayed unmatched. CDR3 amino acids: CASNEGTGGRQPQHF. In DNA, the CDR3 is TGTGCCAGTAACGAAGGGACAGGGGGCAGGCAGCCCCAGCATTTT.

The chain employs TRBV6-5 and TRBJ1-4; TRBD1 agrees at 10 bases. The CDR3 has 14 amino acids. CDR1 is MNHEY and CDR2 is SVGAGI in the germline V gene. The junction had 5 bases not matched to a gene; V was cut back by 6 bases and J by 7 bases. In DNA form, the CDR3 reads TGTGCCAGCAGACCAGGGACAGGGGTTGAAAAACTGTTTTTT. Its translation: CASRPGTGVEKLFF.

The chain has TRBV6-6 and TRBJ2-5, with a weak D call TRBD2 (5 bases). The CDR3 covers 14 residues. Trimming shortened V by 5 bases and J by 0 bases, and 10 bases separated the two germline ends. The V gene's germline CDR1 is MNHNY and CDR2 SVGAGI (reference sequence). CDR3 protein: CASSKAAHQETQYF. CDR3 DNA: TGTGCCAGCAGTAAAGCGGCCCACCAAGAGACCCAGTACTTC.

The rearrangement links TRBV9 to TRBJ1-2, with 9 bases that match TRBD1. Per the germline V gene, CDR1 is SGDLS and CDR2 is YYNGEE. With V trimmed by 3 bases and J by 3 bases, 3 bases remained unmatched. The CDR3 loop spans 14 amino acids. The chain's CDR3 is CASSERTGDYGYTF. The CDR3 DNA is TGTGCCAGCAGCGAAAGGACAGGGGACTATGGCTACACCTTC. The whole variable domain, remainder taken from reference TRBV9 and TRBJ1-2, is DSGVTQTPKHLITATGQRVTLRCSPRSGDLSVYWYQQSLDQGLQFLIQYYNGEERAKGNILERFSAQQFPDLHSELNLSSLELGDSALYFCASSERTGDYGYTFGSGTRLTVV.

The CDR3 loop reads CASGGSGANVLTF. CDR3 in DNA: TGTGCCAGCGGGGGGTCTGGGGCCAACGTCCTGACTTTC. This chain joins TRBV4-2 and TRBJ2-6; a weak D match, TRBD2 (6 bases). V was clipped by 8 bases and J by 1 base, with 6 bases between them. Germline CDR1 LGHNA, CDR2 YNFKEQ. CDR3 length: 13 amino acids.

The chain combines TRBV3-1 (or the pseudogene TRBV3-2) with TRBJ2-2; possible D gene TRBD2, 5 bases. CDR1 LGHDT and CDR2 YNNKEL come from the germline V gene (reference sequence). Trimming cost V 1 base and J 8 bases, with 11 bases left between them. CDR3 length: 14 amino acids. CDR3 nucleotides: TGTGCCAGCAGCCAAGTTGAGGGTTTAGGGGAGCTGTTTTTT. Encoded protein: CASSQVEGLGELFF.

The genes are TRBV19 and TRBJ1-6, with a tentative D call TRBD1 (5 bases). V lost 4 bases and J 5 bases, leaving 21 bases between the germline ends. The CDR3 has 18 residues. The germline gives CDR1 LNHDA, CDR2 SQIVND (reference sequence). In DNA form, the CDR3 reads TGTGCCAGTAGTAGGGGACGGGGAGAGGGCCCGAATAATTCACCCCTCCACTTT. Protein product: CASSRGRGEGPNNSPLHF. Complete variable domain (other parts from reference TRBV19 and TRBJ1-6): DGGITQSPKYLFRKEGQNVTLSCEQNLNHDAMYWYRQDPGQGLRLIYYSQIVNDFQKGDIAEGYSVSREKKESFPLTVTSAQKNPTAFYLCASSRGRGEGPNNSPLHFGNGTRLTVT.

The chain links TRBV13 to TRBJ2-7, with TRBD1 matching 10 bases. From germline, CDR1 is PRHDT and CDR2 FYEKMQ (reference sequence). The CDR3 totals 15 residues. J gave up 5 bases and V 0 bases, and 4 bases lay outside the gene matches. CDR3 coding DNA: TGTGCCAGCAGCTTAGGAGTGACAGGGGGCCACGAGCAGTACTTC. Protein product: CASSLGVTGGHEQYF.

This chain connects TRBV19 to TRBJ2-5; D is possibly TRBD2 (5 bases). The CDR3 has 16 residues. Germline V CDR1 and CDR2: LNHDA, SQIVND (reference sequence). V lost 4 bases to trimming and J lost 2 bases, with 17 bases between them. DNA of the CDR3: TGTGCCAGTAGTACCCCTCGAGAGGGCCGTCAAGAGACCCAGTACTTC. Encoded protein: CASSTPREGRQETQYF. Together with reference TRBV19 and TRBJ2-5, the CDR3 gives the full variable domain: DGGITQSPKYLFRKEGQNVTLSCEQNLNHDAMYWYRQDPGQGLRLIYYSQIVNDFQKGDIAEGYSVSREKKESFPLTVTSAQKNPTAFYLCASSTPREGRQETQYFGPGTRLLVL.

This rearrangement joins TRBV7-3 to TRBJ1-4; perhaps TRBD1 as D (5 bases). The germline V and J ends were trimmed by 0 bases and 3 bases, with 8 bases remaining between them. This CDR3 comprises 15 residues. Germline lookup yields CDR1 SGHTA and CDR2 FQGTGA. CDR3 DNA: TGTGCCAGCAGCTTAACAGGGGCCTCTAATGAAAAACTGTTTTTT. Its protein product is CASSLTGASNEKLFF.

The chain links TRBV7-8 to TRBJ2-3; D perhaps matches TRBD1 (6 bases). Germline V CDR1 and CDR2: SGHVS, FQNEAQ. Trimming took 5 bases from V and 3 from J, leaving 18 bases between them. This CDR3 contains 16 residues. CDR3 loop: CASSPLAYRETDTQYF. The CDR3 region has the DNA TGTGCCAGCAGCCCCCTCGCGTACAGGGAAACAGATACGCAGTATTTT.

The chain joins TRBV6-2 or TRBV6-3 to TRBJ2-7, with D perhaps matching TRBD1 (5 bases). CDR1 is MNHEY, CDR2 SVGEGT, per germline. The V and J ends lost 6 bases and 3 bases respectively, with 9 bases between them. The CDR3 runs to 12 residues. The CDR3 here is CASSTGLYEQYF. DNA for the CDR3: TGTGCCAGCAGCACAGGTCTCTACGAGCAGTACTTC.

The chain has TRBV7-6 and TRBJ2-5, with TRBD1 identical over 8 bases. The V gene's germline CDR1 is SGHVS and CDR2 FNYEAQ. Germline trimming cut 5 bases from V and 1 base from J; bases unmatched to any gene: 12. The length of the CDR3 is 17 residues. The CDR3 loop reads CASSLKGQGLPQETQYF. CDR3 DNA sequence: TGTGCCAGCAGCCTAAAAGGACAGGGCCTTCCCCAAGAGACCCAGTACTTC.

The rearrangement uses TRBV20-1 and TRBJ2-7; D assignment may be TRBD1 or TRBD2 (6 bases each). V was clipped by 3 bases and J by 0 bases, with 9 bases between them. Germline V CDR1 and CDR2: DFQATT, SNEGSKA (reference sequence). CDR3 length equals 13 residues. CDR3 DNA: TGCAGTGCTAGTCCGGGGGCCTCCTACGAGCAGTACTTC. Translated: CSASPGASYEQYF.

The CDR3 spells CASSSGRTNYGYTF. CDR3 sequence (DNA): TGTGCCAGCAGTTCGGGACGGACTAACTATGGCTACACCTTC. The chain carries TRBV6-5 and TRBJ1-2; weak D call: TRBD1 (5 bases). V was pared by 4 bases and J by 0 bases, with 9 bases between. The CDR3 contains 14 residues. Germline V CDR1 and CDR2: MNHEY, SVGAGI.

The V gene is TRBV25-1, the J gene TRBJ1-1, with D perhaps matching TRBD1 (5 bases). Per the germline V gene, CDR1 is MGHDK and CDR2 is SYGVNS. V was pared by 7 bases and J by 10 bases, with 16 bases between. There are 12 residues in the CDR3. DNA of the CDR3: TGTGCCAGCATCGGAATGGGGCTGAGAGCTTTCTTT. Translation gives CASIGMGLRAFF.

The rearrangement joins TRBV6-1 to TRBJ1-6, with 7 bases fitting TRBD1. After removal of 0 bases from V and 7 bases from J, the junction contained 12 bases not matched to a gene. The CDR3 length is 18 residues. The germline V gene encodes CDR1 MNHNS and CDR2 SASEGT. The CDR3 here is CASSEAASDRVINSPLHF. The CDR3 nucleotides read TGTGCCAGCAGTGAAGCCGCCTCTGACAGGGTCATAAATTCACCCCTCCACTTT.

In its sample, this clone was seen once. The chain combines TRBV7-2 with TRBJ1-5; 9 positions agree with TRBD1. Germline V gene data show CDR1 as SGHTA and CDR2 as FQGNSA. The CDR3 spans 15 residues. Trimming cost V 1 base and J 6 bases; bases outside gene matches: 4. The CDR3 sequence is CASSLEGTGSQPQHF. The CDR3 DNA follows: TGTGCCAGCAGCTTAGAGGGGACAGGGAGTCAGCCCCAGCATTTT.

The chain employs TRBV5-8 and TRBJ1-6; 8 nucleotides agree with TRBD1. Per germline, CDR1 SGHTS and CDR2 YDEGEE. J was trimmed by 7 bases and V by 1 base; bases with no gene match: 4. The CDR3 runs to 15 residues. The CDR3 loop is CASSLTGGENSPLHF. CDR3 DNA sequence: TGTGCCAGCAGCTTGACAGGGGGTGAGAATTCACCCCTCCACTTT.

J is TRBJ1-2 and V is TRBV3-1 (or the pseudogene TRBV3-2); possible D gene TRBD1, 6 bases. V lost 8 bases, J lost 8 bases, and 15 bases lay in between. The CDR3 covers 12 residues. CDR1 and CDR2 (germline): LGHDT, YNNKEL (reference sequence). As DNA, the CDR3 is TGTGCCAGCCGGGGACAAGTAGGCGGCTACACCTTC. This encodes CASRGQVGGYTF.

The chain couples TRBV2 to TRBJ1-5, with D possibly TRBD1 on 5 matching bases. The CDR3 contains 18 residues. Germline V lookup: CDR1 SNHLY, CDR2 FYNNEI. The V and J ends lost 0 bases and 0 bases respectively, with 15 bases between them. The CDR3, as DNA: TGTGCCAGCAGTGAAGCAGTTCAGGGAGTATATAGCAATCAGCCCCAGCATTTT. Protein product: CASSEAVQGVYSNQPQHF.

This clone was recorded only once. V usage is TRBV19 and J usage is TRBJ1-1; perhaps TRBD1 as D (6 bases). V lost 6 bases and J lost 3, with 11 bases in between. CDR1 LNHDA and CDR2 SQIVND come from the germline V gene (reference sequence). This CDR3 contains 13 residues. The CDR3 coding sequence is TGTGCCAGTAGCCTGGGGGCTGACACTGAAGCTTTCTTT. Its translation is CASSLGADTEAFF.

The chain employs TRBV7-2 and TRBJ1-2; no definite D call. V was trimmed by 2 bases and J by 3 bases, leaving 4 bases between them. From germline, CDR1 is SGHTA and CDR2 FQGNSA. The CDR3 has 12 residues. The CDR3 nucleotides are TGTGCCAGCAGCTTATATGACTATGGCTACACCTTC. It translates to CASSLYDYGYTF.

A few counts support this clone. The chain has TRBV13 and TRBJ2-3; 8 bases map to TRBD2. J was trimmed by 2 bases and V by 2 bases; bases with no gene match: 9. The CDR3 spans 17 residues. CDR1 and CDR2 from the germline V gene are PRHDT and FYEKMQ (reference sequence). CDR3 in amino acids: CASSLRTGGADTDTQYF. CDR3 nucleotides: TGTGCCAGCAGCTTACGAACCGGGGGGGCCGACACAGATACGCAGTATTTT.

The gene calls are TRBV7-2 and TRBJ1-3; weak D call: TRBD1 (6 bases). The ends were cut back, 5 bases at V and 2 bases at J, with 10 bases in the middle. The length of the CDR3 is 14 residues. Germline-derived CDR1 and CDR2 are SGHTA and FQGNSA. Written as DNA, the CDR3 is TGTGCCAGCAGCCCCCAGGGGCCTGGAAACACCATATATTTT. Translation: CASSPQGPGNTIYF.

The chain has TRBV6-2 or TRBV6-3 and TRBJ2-2; TRBD2 is a possible D gene (6 bases). The CDR3 loop spans 13 amino acids. In germline, CDR1 is MNHEY, CDR2 SVGEGT. Deletions cut 4 bases from V and 5 bases from J, with 8 bases between. This chain's CDR3 is CASSWRDTGELFF. The CDR3 bases are TGTGCCAGCAGTTGGAGGGATACCGGGGAGCTGTTTTTT.

The V and J genes are TRBV7-9 and TRBJ2-3, with D hard to call. Trimming shortened V by 5 bases and J by 1 base, and 19 bases separated the two germline ends. The CDR3 consists of 17 residues. In germline, CDR1 is SEHNR, CDR2 FQNEAQ (reference sequence). The CDR3 DNA is TGTGCCAGCAGCCTAAACCCAGGCCTCAAAGGCACAGATACGCAGTATTTT. It codes for CASSLNPGLKGTDTQYF.

This chain uses TRBV5-1 with TRBJ1-1, with D uncertain. Per the germline V gene, CDR1 is SGHRS and CDR2 is YFSETQ. With 4 bases removed from V and 3 bases from J, the gap between germline ends came to 13 bases. This CDR3 comprises 14 residues. CDR3 nucleotides: TGCGCCAGCAGCACTTCGGGCCCTCACACTGAAGCTTTCTTT. Translating it yields CASSTSGPHTEAFF.